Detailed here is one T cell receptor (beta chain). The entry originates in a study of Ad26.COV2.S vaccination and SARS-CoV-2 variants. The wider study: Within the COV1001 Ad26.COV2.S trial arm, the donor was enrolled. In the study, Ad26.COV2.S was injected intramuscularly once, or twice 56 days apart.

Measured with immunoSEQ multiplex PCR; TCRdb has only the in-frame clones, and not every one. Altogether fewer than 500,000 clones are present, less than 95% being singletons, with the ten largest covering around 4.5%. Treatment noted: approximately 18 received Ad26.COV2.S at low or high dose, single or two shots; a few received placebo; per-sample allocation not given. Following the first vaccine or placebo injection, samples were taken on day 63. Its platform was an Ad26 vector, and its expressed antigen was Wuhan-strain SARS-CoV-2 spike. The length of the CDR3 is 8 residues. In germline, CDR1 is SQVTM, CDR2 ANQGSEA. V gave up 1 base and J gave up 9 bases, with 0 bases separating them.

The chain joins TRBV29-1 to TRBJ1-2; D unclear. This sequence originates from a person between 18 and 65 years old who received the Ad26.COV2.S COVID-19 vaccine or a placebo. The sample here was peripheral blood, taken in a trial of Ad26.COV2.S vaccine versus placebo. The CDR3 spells CSVEGYTF. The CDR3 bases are TGCAGCGTTGAAGGCTACACCTTC. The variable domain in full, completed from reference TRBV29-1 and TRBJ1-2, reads SAVISQKPSRDICQRGTSLTIQCQVDSQVTMMFWYRQQPGQSLTLIATANQGSEATYESGFVIDKFPISRPNLTFSTLTVSNMSPEDSSIYLCSVEGYTFGSGTRLTVV.